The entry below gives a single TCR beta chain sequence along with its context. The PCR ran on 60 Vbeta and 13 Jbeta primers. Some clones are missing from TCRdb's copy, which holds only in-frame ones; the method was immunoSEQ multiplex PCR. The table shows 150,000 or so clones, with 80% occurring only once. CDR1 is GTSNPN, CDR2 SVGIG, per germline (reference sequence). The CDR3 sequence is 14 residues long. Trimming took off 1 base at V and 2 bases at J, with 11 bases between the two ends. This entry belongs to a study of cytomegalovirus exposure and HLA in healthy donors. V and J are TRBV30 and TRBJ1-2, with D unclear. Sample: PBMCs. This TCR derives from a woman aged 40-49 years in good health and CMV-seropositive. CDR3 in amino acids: CAWSASGKNYGYTF. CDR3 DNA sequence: TGTGCCTGGAGTGCCTCCGGGAAGAACTATGGCTACACCTTC.